Listed below are T cell receptor beta chains from one sample, sequenced in a study of blood T cell repertoires in COVID-19. TCRdb's table, derived via immunoSEQ multiplex PCR, lists solely in-frame clones and lacks some. The sample holds over 150,000 clones, approximately 82% seen once. Sequencing input: peripheral blood. Every receptor here comes from a woman at least 80 years old with active or convalescent COVID-19. CDR3s leave out the opening cysteine and the closing phenylalanine or tryptophan. The D gene is left open where the match is weak.

V gene,D gene,CDR3 protein
TRBV6-6,NA,ASSYSGGTEAF
TRBV2,TRBD1,ASSGIRDRDGSPLH
TRBV28,NA,ASSFAGDQY
TRBV5-1,TRBD1,ASSLADRETYEQY
TRBV28,TRBD1,ASSPGQGEFYGYT
TRBV9,TRBD1,ASSKQGAVNEKLF
TRBV7-9,NA,ASSLIGSVTGELF
TRBV4-1,NA,ASSQPREMGQETQY
TRBV19,TRBD2,ASSIGGERYNEQF
TRBV6-5,TRBD1,ASSAGTATNQPQH
TRBV3-1/TRBV3-2,NA,ASSFTTYEQY
TRBV4-2,NA,ASSQEWPAEQY
TRBV10-1,TRBD2,ASSGRPGTSSYNEQF
TRBV7-3,TRBD2,ASSTGRAPNEQF
TRBV5-4,NA,ASSGGSVTGELF
TRBV12-3/TRBV12-4,NA,ASSFAGGEAF
TRBV2,NA,ASSDLGPLH
TRBV10-1,NA,ASSDGTLFTEAF
TRBV28,NA,ASSLLSYEQY
TRBV5-4,TRBD2,ASRGASGTDTQY
TRBV28,NA,ASSLSIAGNYGYT
TRBV28,NA,ASSLTWQPQH
TRBV11-3,TRBD2,ASSLVFSGRASGELF
TRBV28,TRBD1,ASSIAGTGPYEQY
TRBV28,TRBD1,ASGVQGKGYT
TRBV5-1,NA,ASSLAAGKTGELF
TRBV6-5,NA,ASSYSTGYGYT
TRBV4-2,TRBD1,ASSARGAAGYT
TRBV28,TRBD1,ASSFRGGVNQPQH
TRBV11-2,NA,ASSSLRLTDTQY
TRBV3-1/TRBV3-2,TRBD1,ASSARDRADEKLF
TRBV7-9,TRBD2,ASSSTIAGVSYEQY
TRBV3-1/TRBV3-2,TRBD2,ASSQDFMAGAYEQY
TRBV9,TRBD2,ASSVASGRDSDTQY
TRBV6-1,TRBD1,ASSEAGDRSYGYT
TRBV6-2/TRBV6-3,NA,ASSQRRGLYEQY
TRBV7-3,NA,ASSLDSQVSYEQY
TRBV27,TRBD2,ASSWGRGAKGEQY
TRBV18,NA,ASSTRQKETQY
TRBV28,TRBD2,ASSSGAGGHSYEQY